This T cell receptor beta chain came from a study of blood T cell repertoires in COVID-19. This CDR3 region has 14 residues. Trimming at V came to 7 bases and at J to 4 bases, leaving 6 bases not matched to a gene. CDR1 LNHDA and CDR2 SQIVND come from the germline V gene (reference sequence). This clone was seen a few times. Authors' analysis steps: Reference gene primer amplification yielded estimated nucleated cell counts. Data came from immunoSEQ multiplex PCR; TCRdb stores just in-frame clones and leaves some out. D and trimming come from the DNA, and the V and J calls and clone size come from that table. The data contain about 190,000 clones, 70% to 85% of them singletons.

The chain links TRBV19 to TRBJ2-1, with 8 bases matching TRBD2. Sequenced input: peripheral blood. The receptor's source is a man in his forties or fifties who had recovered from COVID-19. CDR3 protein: CASTWSGSYNEQFF. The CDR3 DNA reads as TGTGCCAGTACATGGAGCGGGAGTTACAATGAGCAGTTCTTC.